One sample yielded the 4 T cell receptor beta chains listed below, sequenced in a study of control samples from healthy donors and cancer patients. Using immunoSEQ multiplex PCR, the repertoire was profiled, and TCRdb retains in-frame clones only, with some absent. The table records some 130,000 clones, roughly 90% of them present only once. The source material was blood. These receptors were obtained from a man younger than 30 in good health.

The rearrangement uses TRBV5-6 and TRBJ2-6; 8 bases agree with TRBD1. Germline V CDR1 and CDR2: SGHDT, YYEEEE. This CDR3 region has 16 residues. V lost 0 bases to trimming and J lost 4 bases; unmatched junction nucleotides: 3. The CDR3 loop reads CASSLGQGFGANVLTF. CDR3 nucleotide sequence: TGTGCCAGCAGCTTGGGACAGGGGTTCGGGGCCAACGTCCTGACTTTC.

The genes are TRBV9 and TRBJ2-5, with 10 bases aligning to TRBD2. The length of the CDR3 is 16 residues. The germline V gene encodes CDR1 SGDLS and CDR2 YYNGEE. Trimming cost V 0 bases and J 5 bases; bases outside gene matches: 7. The CDR3 bases are TGTGCCAGCAGCGTAGACCTAGCGGGGGCGAAGGAGACCCAGTACTTC. It encodes CASSVDLAGAKETQYF.

This chain uses TRBV5-1 with TRBJ2-1; 11 nucleotides agree with TRBD2. CDR1 and CDR2 from the germline V gene are SGHRS and YFSETQ. After removal of 2 bases from V and 2 bases from J, the junction contained 0 bases not matched to a gene. The CDR3 is 15 residues long. CDR3 region: CASSLLAGAYNEQFF. As DNA, the CDR3 is TGCGCCAGCAGCTTACTAGCGGGGGCCTACAATGAGCAGTTCTTC.

Concerning this clone itself: Distinct nucleotide sequences in the sample also encode this CDR3. This chain uses TRBV18 with TRBJ1-6; possible D gene TRBD1, 5 bases. The CDR3 totals 13 residues. Deletions cut 3 bases from V and 8 bases from J, with 8 bases between. The germline gives CDR1 KGHSH, CDR2 LQKENI. For the CDR3, the DNA is TGTGCCAGCTCACCGGGAGGGGATTCACCCCTCCACTTT. This translates into CASSPGGDSPLHF.